One T cell receptor beta chain is described in this entry. This specimen comes from a study of blood T cell repertoires in COVID-19. Clones were read by immunoSEQ multiplex PCR, and TCRdb kept only the in-frame ones, dropping some. The table includes approximately 150,000 clones, 87% detected once. The receptor comes from a woman in her fifties or sixties who had recovered from COVID-19. The specimen was peripheral blood.

CDR3 bases: TGTGCCAGTAGTCCCACAGGGGGTGCCGGGGAGCTGTTTTTT. Amino acid sequence: CASSPTGGAGELFF. The rearrangement links TRBV19 to TRBJ2-2; 8 positions agree with TRBD1. There are 14 residues in the CDR3. V was clipped by 5 bases and J by 6 bases; unmatched bases: 5. Germline CDR1 is LNHDA and CDR2 is SQIVND (reference sequence).